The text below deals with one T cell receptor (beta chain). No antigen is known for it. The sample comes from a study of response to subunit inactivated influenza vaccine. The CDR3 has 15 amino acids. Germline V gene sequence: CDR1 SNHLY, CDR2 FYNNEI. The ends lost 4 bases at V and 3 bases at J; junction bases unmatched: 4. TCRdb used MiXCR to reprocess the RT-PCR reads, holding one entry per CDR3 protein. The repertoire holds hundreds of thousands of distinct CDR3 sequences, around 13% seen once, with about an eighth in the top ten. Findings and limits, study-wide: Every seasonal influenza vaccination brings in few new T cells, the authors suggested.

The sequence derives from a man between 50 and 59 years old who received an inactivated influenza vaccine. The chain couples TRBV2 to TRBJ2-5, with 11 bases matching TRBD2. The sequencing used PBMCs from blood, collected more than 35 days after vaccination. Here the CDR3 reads CASSVGSGREETQYF. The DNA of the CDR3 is TGTGCCAGCAGTGTGGGTAGCGGGAGGGAAGAGACCCAGTACTTC.